What follows is one T cell receptor (beta chain) and its context. What it recognizes is unknown. The entry originates in a study of monozygotic twins with inflammatory bowel disease. Incorporation of UMIs carrying a 6-nucleotide sample barcode was performed by template switching. TCRdb re-called the 5' RACE reads and gives one entry per CDR3 protein, without DNA. The listing contains around 100,000 distinct CDR3 sequences. The germline V gene has CDR1 MDHEN and CDR2 SYDVKM. The CDR3 totals 17 residues. Whole-study results and caveats: IBD patients shared fewer clonotypes with other individuals than healthy twins, especially patients with disease activity signs.

Skipping T cell sorting, the study isolated total RNA directly from whole blood. The receptor's source is a human donor with ulcerative colitis or Crohn's disease, or a healthy co-twin of an affected twin (not recorded which). The sample consisted of blood. The rearrangement links TRBV28 to TRBJ1-4; TCRdb indicates TRBD1, and absent DNA this call remains unverified. CDR3 region: CATYQHTTGDLNEKLFF.